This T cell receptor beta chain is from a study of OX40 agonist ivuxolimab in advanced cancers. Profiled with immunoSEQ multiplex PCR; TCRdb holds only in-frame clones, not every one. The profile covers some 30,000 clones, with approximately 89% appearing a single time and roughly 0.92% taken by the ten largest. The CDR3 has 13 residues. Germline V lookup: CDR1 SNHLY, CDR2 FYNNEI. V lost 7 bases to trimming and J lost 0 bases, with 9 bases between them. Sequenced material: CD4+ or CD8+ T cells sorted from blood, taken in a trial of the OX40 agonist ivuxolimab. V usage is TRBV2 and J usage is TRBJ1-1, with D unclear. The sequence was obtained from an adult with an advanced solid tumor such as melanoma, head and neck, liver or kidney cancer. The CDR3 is CASMKELNTEAFF. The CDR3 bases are TGTGCCAGCATGAAGGAGCTGAACACTGAAGCTTTCTTT.